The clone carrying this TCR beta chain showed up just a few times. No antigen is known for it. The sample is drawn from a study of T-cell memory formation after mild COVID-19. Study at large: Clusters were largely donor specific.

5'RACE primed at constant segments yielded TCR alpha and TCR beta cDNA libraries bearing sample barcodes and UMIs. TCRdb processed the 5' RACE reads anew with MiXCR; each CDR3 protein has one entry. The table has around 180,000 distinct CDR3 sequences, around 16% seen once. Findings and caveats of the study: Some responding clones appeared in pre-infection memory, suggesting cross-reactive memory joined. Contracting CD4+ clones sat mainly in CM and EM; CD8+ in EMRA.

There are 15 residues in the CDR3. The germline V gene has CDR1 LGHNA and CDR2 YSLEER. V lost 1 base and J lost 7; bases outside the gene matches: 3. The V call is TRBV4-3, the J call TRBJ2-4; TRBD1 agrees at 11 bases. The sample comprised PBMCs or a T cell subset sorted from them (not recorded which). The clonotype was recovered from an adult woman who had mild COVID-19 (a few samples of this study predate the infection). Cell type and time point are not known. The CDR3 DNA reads TGCGCCAGCAGCCAAGGGGGGACAGGGGGTAACATTCAGTACTTC. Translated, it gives CASSQGGTGGNIQYF.